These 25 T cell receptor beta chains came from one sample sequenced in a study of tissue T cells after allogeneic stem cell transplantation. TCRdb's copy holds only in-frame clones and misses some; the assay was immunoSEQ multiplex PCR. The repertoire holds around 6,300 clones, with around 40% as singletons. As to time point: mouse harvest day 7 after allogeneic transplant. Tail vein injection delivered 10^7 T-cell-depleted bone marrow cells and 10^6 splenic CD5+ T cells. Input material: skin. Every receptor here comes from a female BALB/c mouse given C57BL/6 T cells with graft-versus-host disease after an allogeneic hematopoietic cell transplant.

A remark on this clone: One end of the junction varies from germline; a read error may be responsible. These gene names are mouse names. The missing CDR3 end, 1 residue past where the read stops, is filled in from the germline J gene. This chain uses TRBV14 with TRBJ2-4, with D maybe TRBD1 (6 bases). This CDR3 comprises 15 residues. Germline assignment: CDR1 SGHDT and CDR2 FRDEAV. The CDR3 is CASRFRGGSQSTLYF. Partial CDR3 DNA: TGTGCCAGCAGATTCCGAGGGGGTAGTCAAAGCACCTTGTAC. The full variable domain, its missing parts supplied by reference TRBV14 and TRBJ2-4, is EAGVTQSPRYAVLQEGQAVSFWCDPISGHDTLYWYQQPRDQGPQLLVYFRDEAVIDNSQLPSDRFSAVRPKGTNSTLKIQSAKQGDTATYLCASRFRGGSQSTLYFGAGTRLSVL.

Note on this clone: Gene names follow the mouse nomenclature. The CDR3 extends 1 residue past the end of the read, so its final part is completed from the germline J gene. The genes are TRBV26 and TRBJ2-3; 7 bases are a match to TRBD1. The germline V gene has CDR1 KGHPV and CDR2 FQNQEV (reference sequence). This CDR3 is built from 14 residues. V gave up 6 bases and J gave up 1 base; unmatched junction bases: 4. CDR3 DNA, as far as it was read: TGTGCCAGCAGGCGGGACAGAGGTGCAGAAACGCTGTAT. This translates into CASRRDRGAETLY. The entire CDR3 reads CASRRDRGAETLYF.

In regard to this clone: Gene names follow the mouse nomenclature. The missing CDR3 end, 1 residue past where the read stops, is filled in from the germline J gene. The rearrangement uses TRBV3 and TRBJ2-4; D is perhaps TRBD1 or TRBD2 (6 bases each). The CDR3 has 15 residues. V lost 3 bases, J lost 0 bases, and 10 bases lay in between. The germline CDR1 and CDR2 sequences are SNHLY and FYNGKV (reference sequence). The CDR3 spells CASSFTGTSQNTLYF. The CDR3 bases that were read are TGTGCCAGCAGCTTCACAGGGACTAGTCAAAACACCTTGTAC.

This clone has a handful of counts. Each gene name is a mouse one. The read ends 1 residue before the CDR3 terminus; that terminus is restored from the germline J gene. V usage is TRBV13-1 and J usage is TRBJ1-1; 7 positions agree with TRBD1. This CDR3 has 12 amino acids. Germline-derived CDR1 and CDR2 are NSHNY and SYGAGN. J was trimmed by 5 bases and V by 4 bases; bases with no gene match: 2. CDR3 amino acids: CASSLGQTEVFF. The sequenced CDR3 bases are TGTGCCAGCAGTCTGGGACAGACAGAAGTCTTC.

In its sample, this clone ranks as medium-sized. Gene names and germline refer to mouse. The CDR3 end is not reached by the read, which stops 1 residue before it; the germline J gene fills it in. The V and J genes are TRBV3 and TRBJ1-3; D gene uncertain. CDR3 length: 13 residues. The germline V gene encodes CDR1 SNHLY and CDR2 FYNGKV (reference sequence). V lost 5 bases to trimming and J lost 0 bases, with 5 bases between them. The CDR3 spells CASSMLSGNTLYF. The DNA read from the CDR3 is TGTGCCAGCAGCATGCTTTCTGGAAATACGCTCTAT.

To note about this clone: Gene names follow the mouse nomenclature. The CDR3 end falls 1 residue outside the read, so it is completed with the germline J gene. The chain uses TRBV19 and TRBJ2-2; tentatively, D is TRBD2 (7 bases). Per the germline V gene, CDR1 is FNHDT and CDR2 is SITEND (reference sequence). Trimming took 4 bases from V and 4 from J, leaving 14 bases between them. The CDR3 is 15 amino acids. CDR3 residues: CASSSGGAGTGQLYF. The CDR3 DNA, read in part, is TGTGCCAGCAGTTCGGGGGGCGCAGGCACCGGGCAGCTCTAC. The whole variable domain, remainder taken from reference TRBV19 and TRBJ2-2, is GGIITQTPKFLIGQEGQKLTLKCQQNFNHDTMYWYRQDSGKGLRLIYYSITENDLQKGDLSEGYDASREKKSSFSLTVTSAQKNEMAVFLCASSSGGAGTGQLYFGEGSKLTVL.

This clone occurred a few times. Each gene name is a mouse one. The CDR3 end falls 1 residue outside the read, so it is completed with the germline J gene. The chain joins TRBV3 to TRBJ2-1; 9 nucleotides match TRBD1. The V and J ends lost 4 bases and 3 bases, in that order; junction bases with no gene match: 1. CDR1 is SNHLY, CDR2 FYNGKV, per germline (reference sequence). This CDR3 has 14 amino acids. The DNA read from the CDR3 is TGTGCCAGCAGCTCGACAGGGGGCTATGCTGAGCAGTTC. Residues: CASSSTGGYAEQF. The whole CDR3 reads CASSSTGGYAEQFF.

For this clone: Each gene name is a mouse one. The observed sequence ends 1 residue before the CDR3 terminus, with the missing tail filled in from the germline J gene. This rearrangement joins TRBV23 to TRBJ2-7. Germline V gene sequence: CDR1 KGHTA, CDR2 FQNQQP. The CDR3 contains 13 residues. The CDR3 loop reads CSSSPRGGYEQYF. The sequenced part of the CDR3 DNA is TGCTCCAGCAGTCCCCGCGGGGGCTATGAACAGTAC.

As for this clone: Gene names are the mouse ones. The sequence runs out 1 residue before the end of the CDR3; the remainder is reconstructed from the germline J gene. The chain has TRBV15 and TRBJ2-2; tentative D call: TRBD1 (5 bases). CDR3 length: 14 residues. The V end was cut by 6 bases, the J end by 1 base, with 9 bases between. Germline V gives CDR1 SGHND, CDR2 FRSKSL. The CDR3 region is CASSPDINTGQLYF. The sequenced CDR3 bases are TGTGCCAGCAGCCCGGACATAAACACCGGGCAGCTCTAC.

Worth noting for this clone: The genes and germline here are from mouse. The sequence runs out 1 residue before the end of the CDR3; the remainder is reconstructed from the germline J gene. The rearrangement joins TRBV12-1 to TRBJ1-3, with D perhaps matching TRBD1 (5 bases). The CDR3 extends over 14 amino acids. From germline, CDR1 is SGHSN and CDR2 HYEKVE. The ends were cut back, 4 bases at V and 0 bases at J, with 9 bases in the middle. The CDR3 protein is CASSSGFSGNTLYF. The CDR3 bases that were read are TGTGCCAGCTCCTCAGGGTTTTCTGGAAATACGCTCTAT.

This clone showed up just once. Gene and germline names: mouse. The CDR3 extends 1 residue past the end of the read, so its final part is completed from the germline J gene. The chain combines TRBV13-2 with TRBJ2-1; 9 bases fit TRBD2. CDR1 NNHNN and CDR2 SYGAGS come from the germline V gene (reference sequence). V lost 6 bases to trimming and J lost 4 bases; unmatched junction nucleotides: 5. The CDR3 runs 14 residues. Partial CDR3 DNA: TGTGCCAGCGCCTCGACTGGGGGTTATGCTGAGCAGTTC. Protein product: CASASTGGYAEQF. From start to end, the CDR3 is CASASTGGYAEQFF.

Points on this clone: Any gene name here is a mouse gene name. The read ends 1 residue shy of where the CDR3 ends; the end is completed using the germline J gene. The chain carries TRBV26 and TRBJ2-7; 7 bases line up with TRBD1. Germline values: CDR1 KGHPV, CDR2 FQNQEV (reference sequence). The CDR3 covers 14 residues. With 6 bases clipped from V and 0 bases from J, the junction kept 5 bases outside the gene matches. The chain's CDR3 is CASSSGQSSYEQYF. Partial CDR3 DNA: TGTGCCAGCAGCTCGGGACAGAGCTCCTATGAACAGTAC.

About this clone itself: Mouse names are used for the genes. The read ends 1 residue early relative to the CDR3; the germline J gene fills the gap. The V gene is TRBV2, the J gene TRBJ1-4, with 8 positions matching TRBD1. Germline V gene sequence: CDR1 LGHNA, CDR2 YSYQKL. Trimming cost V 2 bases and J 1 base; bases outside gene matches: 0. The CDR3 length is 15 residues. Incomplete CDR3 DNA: TGTGCCAGCAGCCAACAGGGGGCTTCCAACGAAAGATTATTT. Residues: CASSQQGASNERLF. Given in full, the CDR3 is CASSQQGASNERLFF.

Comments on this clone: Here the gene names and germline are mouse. The sequenced part of the CDR3 DNA is TGTGCCAGCTCTTACGGGACAGGGGGCAGGGACACCCAGTAC. Translated, it gives CASSYGTGGRDTQY. The complete CDR3 protein is CASSYGTGGRDTQYF. The chain carries TRBV12-2 and TRBJ2-5, with 12 bases matching TRBD1. The read terminates 1 residue ahead of where the CDR3 ends, so the germline J gene completes it. The CDR3 is 15 residues long. Germline V gives CDR1 SGHLS, CDR2 HYDKME. Trimming cost V 3 bases and J 6 bases; bases outside gene matches: 6. The whole variable domain, remainder taken from reference TRBV12-2 and TRBJ2-5, is NSGVVQSPRYIIKGKGERSILKCIPISGHLSVAWYQQTQGQELKFFIQHYDKMERDKGNLPSRFSVQQFDDYHSEMNMSALELEDSAVYFCASSYGTGGRDTQYFGPGTRLLVL.

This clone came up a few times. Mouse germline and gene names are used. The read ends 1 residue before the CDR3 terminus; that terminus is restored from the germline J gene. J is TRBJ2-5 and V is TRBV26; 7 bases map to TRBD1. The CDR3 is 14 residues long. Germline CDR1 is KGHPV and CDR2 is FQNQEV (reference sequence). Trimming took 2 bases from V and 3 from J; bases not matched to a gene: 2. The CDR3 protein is CASSLPRGQDTQYF. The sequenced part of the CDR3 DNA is TGTGCCAGCAGTCTGCCCAGGGGGCAAGACACCCAGTAC. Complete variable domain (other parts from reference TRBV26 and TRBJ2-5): NSKVIQTPRYLVKGQGQKAKMRCIPEKGHPVVFWYQQNKNNEFKFLINFQNQEVLQQIDMTEKRFSAECPSNSPCSLEIQSSEAGDSALYLCASSLPRGQDTQYFGPGTRLLVL.

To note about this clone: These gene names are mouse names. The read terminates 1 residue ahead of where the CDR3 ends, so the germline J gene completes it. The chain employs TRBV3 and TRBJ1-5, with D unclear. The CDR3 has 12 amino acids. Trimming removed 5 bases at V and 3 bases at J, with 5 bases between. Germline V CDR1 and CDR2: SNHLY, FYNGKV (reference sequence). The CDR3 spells CASSPGNQAPLF. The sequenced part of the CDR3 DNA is TGTGCCAGCAGCCCCGGCAACCAGGCTCCGCTT.

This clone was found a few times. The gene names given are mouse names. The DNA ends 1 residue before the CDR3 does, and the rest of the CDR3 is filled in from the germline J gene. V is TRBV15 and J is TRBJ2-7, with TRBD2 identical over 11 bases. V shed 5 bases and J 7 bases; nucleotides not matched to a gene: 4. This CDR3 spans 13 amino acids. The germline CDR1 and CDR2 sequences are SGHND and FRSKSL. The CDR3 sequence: CASSTGGAVEQYF. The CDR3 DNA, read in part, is TGTGCCAGCAGTACTGGGGGGGCGGTAGAACAGTAC.

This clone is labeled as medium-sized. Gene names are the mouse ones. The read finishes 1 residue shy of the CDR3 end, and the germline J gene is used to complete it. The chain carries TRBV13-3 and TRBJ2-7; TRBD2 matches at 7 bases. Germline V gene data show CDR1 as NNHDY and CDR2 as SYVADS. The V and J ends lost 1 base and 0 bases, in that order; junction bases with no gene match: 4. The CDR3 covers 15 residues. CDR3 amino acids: CASSDRGGSSYEQYF. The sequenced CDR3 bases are TGTGCCAGCAGTGATCGGGGGGGGAGCTCCTATGAACAGTAC.

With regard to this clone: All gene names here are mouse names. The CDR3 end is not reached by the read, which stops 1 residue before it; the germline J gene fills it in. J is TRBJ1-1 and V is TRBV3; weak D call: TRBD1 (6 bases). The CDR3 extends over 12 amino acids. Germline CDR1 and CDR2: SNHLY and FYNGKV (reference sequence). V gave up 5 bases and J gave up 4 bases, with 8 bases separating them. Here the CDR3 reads CASSRQVTEVFF. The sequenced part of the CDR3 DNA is TGTGCCAGCAGCAGACAGGTCACAGAAGTCTTC.

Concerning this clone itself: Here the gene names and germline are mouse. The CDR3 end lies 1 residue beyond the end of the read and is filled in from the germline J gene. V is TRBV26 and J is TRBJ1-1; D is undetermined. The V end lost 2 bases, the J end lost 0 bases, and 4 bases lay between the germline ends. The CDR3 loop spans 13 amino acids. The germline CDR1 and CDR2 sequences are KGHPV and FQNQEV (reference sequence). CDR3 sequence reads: CASSLRQNTEVFF. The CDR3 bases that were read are TGTGCCAGCAGTCTGCGACAGAACACAGAAGTCTTC.

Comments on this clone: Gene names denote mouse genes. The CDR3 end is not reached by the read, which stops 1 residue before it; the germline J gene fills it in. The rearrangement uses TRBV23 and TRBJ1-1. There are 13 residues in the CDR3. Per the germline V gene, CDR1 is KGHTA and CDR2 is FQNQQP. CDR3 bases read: TGCTCCAGCAGTCAAGATGCAAACACAGAAGTCTTC. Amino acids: CSSSQDANTEVF. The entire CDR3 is CSSSQDANTEVFF.

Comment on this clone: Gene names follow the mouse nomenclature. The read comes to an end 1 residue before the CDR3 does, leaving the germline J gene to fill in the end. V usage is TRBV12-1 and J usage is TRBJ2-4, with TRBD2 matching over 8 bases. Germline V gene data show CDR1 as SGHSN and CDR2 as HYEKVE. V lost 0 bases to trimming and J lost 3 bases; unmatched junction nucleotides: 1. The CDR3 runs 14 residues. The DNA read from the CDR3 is TGTGCCAGCTCTCTCTGGGGGGGGCAAAACACCTTGTAC. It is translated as CASSLWGGQNTLY. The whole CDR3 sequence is CASSLWGGQNTLYF.

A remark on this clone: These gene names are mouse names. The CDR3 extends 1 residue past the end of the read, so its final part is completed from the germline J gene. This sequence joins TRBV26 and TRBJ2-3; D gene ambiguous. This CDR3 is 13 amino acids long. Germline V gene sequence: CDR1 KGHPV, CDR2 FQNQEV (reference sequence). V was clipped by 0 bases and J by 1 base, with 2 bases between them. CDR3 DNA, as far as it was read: TGTGCCAGCAGTCTGTCAGGTGCAGAAACGCTGTAT. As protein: CASSLSGAETLY. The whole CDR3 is CASSLSGAETLYF.

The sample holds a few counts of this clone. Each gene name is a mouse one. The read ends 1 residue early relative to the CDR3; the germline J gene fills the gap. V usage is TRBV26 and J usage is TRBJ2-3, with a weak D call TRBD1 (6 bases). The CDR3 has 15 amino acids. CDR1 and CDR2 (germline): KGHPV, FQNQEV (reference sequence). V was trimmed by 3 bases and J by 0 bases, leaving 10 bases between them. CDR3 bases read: TGTGCCAGCAGTCTCGGGACATCTAGTGCAGAAACGCTGTAT. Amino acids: CASSLGTSSAETLY. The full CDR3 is CASSLGTSSAETLYF.

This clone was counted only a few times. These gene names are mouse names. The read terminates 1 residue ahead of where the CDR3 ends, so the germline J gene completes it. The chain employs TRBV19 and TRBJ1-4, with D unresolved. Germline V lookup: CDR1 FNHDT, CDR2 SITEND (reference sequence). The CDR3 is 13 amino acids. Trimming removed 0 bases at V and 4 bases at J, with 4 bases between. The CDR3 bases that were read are TGTGCCAGCAGTATAGGACACAACGAAAGATTATTT. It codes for CASSIGHNERLF. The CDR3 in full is CASSIGHNERLFF.